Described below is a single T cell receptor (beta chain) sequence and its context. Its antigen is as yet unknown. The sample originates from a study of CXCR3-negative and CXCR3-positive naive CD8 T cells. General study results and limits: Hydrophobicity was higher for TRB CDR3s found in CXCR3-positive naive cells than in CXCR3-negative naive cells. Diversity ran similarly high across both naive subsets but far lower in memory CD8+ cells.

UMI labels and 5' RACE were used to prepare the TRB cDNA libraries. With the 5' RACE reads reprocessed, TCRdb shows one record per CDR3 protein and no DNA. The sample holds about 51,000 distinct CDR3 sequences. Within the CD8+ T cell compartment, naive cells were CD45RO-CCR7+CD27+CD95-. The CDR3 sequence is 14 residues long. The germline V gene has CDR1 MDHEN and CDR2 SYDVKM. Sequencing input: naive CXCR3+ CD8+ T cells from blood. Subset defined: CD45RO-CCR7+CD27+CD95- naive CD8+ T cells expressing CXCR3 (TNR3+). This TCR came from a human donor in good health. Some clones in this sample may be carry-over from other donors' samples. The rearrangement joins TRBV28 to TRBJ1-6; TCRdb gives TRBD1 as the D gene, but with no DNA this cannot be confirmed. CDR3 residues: CASRLDRDNSPLHF.